One and the same sample provided the 29 T cell receptor beta chains below, sequenced in a study of control samples from healthy donors and cancer patients. The assay was immunoSEQ multiplex PCR, and TCRdb's table has in-frame clones only and misses some. The sample carries about 120,000 clones, 80% to 90% recorded once. Sequenced input: blood. Receptor source: a man aged 45-65 years in good health.

The V and J genes are TRBV6-5 and TRBJ1-2; weak D call: TRBD1 (5 bases). Germline V CDR1 and CDR2: MNHEY, SVGAGI. This CDR3 is built from 16 residues. V lost 4 bases and J lost 4, with 19 bases in between. This CDR3 reads CASSSPRVGGTYGYTF. CDR3 sequence (DNA): TGTGCCAGCAGTTCCCCACGCGTGGGGGGGACCTATGGCTACACCTTC.

The J gene is TRBJ2-7, the V gene TRBV11-2; the match to TRBD1 covers 12 bases. Losses at the gene ends were 3 bases for V and 5 bases for J; bases not matched to a gene: 5. CDR3 size: 15 residues. Per the germline V gene, CDR1 is SGHAT and CDR2 is FQNNGV. The CDR3 sequence is CASSFGTGGLNEQYF. CDR3 sequence (DNA): TGTGCCAGCAGCTTCGGGACAGGGGGCTTGAACGAGCAGTACTTC.

The chain carries TRBV28 and TRBJ2-1; D ambiguous. The ends were cut back, 3 bases at V and 6 bases at J, with 3 bases in the middle. Germline V CDR1 and CDR2: MDHEN, SYDVKM. The CDR3 runs 11 residues. The DNA of the CDR3 is TGTGCCAGCAGTTTTGCCAATGAGCAGTTCTTC. Protein sequence: CASSFANEQFF.

This clone appeared once. The chain couples TRBV14 to TRBJ2-3; D is ambiguous. Germline CDR1 is SGHDN and CDR2 is FVKESK. The CDR3 runs to 15 residues. V gave up 3 bases and J gave up 0 bases, with 10 bases separating them. In DNA form, the CDR3 reads TGTGCCAGCAGCCAGCGGCACACTAGCACAGATACGCAGTATTTT. It yields the protein CASSQRHTSTDTQYF. Supplemented by reference TRBV14 and TRBJ2-3, the full variable domain reads EAGVTQFPSHSVIEKGQTVTLRCDPISGHDNLYWYRRVMGKEIKFLLHFVKESKQDESGMPNNRFLAERTGGTYSTLKVQPAELEDSGVYFCASSQRHTSTDTQYFGPGTRLTVL.

The chain carries TRBV18 and TRBJ2-3, with D tentatively TRBD2 (5 bases). This CDR3 spans 15 amino acids. Germline-derived CDR1 and CDR2 are KGHSH and LQKENI. With 0 bases removed from V and 0 bases from J, the gap between germline ends came to 7 bases. DNA of the CDR3: TGTGCCAGCTCACCACCGGAGGTTAGCACAGATACGCAGTATTTT. This translates into CASSPPEVSTDTQYF.

This clone was found once. The chain couples TRBV11-2 to TRBJ2-1; 8 positions match TRBD2. There are 15 residues in the CDR3. Trimming at V came to 6 bases and at J to 3 bases, leaving 7 bases not matched to a gene. Germline V CDR1 and CDR2: SGHAT, FQNNGV. CDR3 bases: TGTGCCAGCAGATTTCCGGGGGGGGTCTACAATGAGCAGTTCTTC. Translating it yields CASRFPGGVYNEQFF.

The chain uses TRBV4-2 and TRBJ1-5; D is perhaps TRBD1 (5 bases). The CDR3 runs to 13 residues. From germline, CDR1 is LGHNA and CDR2 YNFKEQ. V was pared by 4 bases and J by 8 bases, with 12 bases between. CDR3 sequence reads: CASSPGTGEPQHF. In DNA form, the CDR3 reads TGTGCCAGCAGCCCGGGGACCGGGGAGCCCCAGCATTTT.

This chain joins TRBV6-5 and TRBJ2-5; D gene uncertain. Trimming cost V 1 base and J 2 bases, with 8 bases left between them. Germline CDR1 is MNHEY and CDR2 is SVGAGI. This CDR3 is 14 amino acids long. CDR3 amino acids: CASSYFGQQETQYF. CDR3 in DNA: TGTGCCAGCAGTTACTTTGGGCAGCAAGAGACCCAGTACTTC.

This clone was recorded once. The chain has TRBV6-1 and TRBJ1-2; no clear D. V was trimmed by 1 base and J by 6 bases, leaving 12 bases between them. Germline V gene data show CDR1 as MNHNS and CDR2 as SASEGT. This CDR3 spans 14 amino acids. CDR3 region: CASSEGNGFDGYTF. DNA of the CDR3: TGTGCCAGCAGTGAAGGGAATGGTTTCGATGGCTACACCTTC.

In this sample, this clone turned up many times. CDR3 nucleotides: TGTGCCAGCAGTCATTCTAGCTCGGGTCCTTACGAGCAGTACTTC. Its translation is CASSHSSSGPYEQYF. The chain recombines TRBV6-6 with TRBJ2-7; D might be TRBD2 (5 bases). CDR3 length: 15 residues. In germline, CDR1 is MNHNY, CDR2 SVGAGI (reference sequence). V lost 5 bases and J lost 4, with 18 bases in between.

This clone was seen once. The V gene is TRBV14, the J gene TRBJ2-6; D not resolved. The V gene's germline CDR1 is SGHDN and CDR2 FVKESK. The CDR3 spans 17 residues. V dropped 1 base and J dropped 4 bases, with 14 bases sitting between them. This chain's CDR3 is CASSQGLPVSGANVLTF. The CDR3 DNA reads as TGTGCCAGCAGCCAAGGTTTACCGGTATCGGGGGCCAACGTCCTGACTTTC.

The CDR3 protein is CAWSVLGEAFF. The CDR3 DNA reads as TGTGCCTGGAGTGTACTGGGTGAAGCTTTCTTT. V gene TRBV30 combines with J gene TRBJ1-1; D is unclear. Trimming removed 0 bases at V and 7 bases at J, with 6 bases between. Germline V gives CDR1 GTSNPN, CDR2 SVGIG (reference sequence). The CDR3 length is 11 residues.

The rearrangement joins TRBV9 to TRBJ2-5; 7 bases are a match to TRBD1. The CDR3 length is 15 residues. V lost 6 bases, J lost 2 bases, and 10 bases stayed unmatched. Germline V lookup: CDR1 SGDLS, CDR2 YYNGEE. DNA for the CDR3: TGTGCCAGCAAGTGGGGGACAGCCGAGCAAGAGACCCAGTACTTC. This encodes CASKWGTAEQETQYF. The full variable domain, in which reference TRBV9 and TRBJ2-5 provide the parts outside the CDR3, is DSGVTQTPKHLITATGQRVTLRCSPRSGDLSVYWYQQSLDQGLQFLIQYYNGEERAKGNILERFSAQQFPDLHSELNLSSLELGDSALYFCASKWGTAEQETQYFGPGTRLLVL.

V is TRBV5-5 and J is TRBJ1-1; the D gene is possibly TRBD1 (5 bases). CDR1 and CDR2 from the germline V gene are SGHKS and YYEKEE (reference sequence). Trimming pared 4 bases from V and 0 bases from J, leaving 25 bases between. This CDR3 is built from 19 residues. In DNA, the CDR3 is TGTGCCAGCAGCCCGAAAGGGGTTTCTGCTTGGGGGTTGAACACTGAAGCTTTCTTT. This translates into CASSPKGVSAWGLNTEAFF. The full variable domain, with the rest looked up from reference TRBV5-5 and TRBJ1-1, is DAGVTQSPTHLIKTRGQQVTLRCSPISGHKSVSWYQQVLGQGPQFIFQYYEKEERGRGNFPDRFSARQFPNYSSELNVNALLLGDSALYLCASSPKGVSAWGLNTEAFFGQGTRLTVV.

The V and J genes are TRBV6-2 or TRBV6-3 and TRBJ1-1, with 7 bases lining up with TRBD1. The germline gives CDR1 MNHEY, CDR2 SVGEGT. V dropped 4 bases and J dropped 7; count of bases not matched to a gene: 9. The CDR3 spans 14 residues. In nucleotides, the CDR3 is TGTGCCAGCAGTTCAACCCTCAACAGGGGTGAAGCTTTCTTT. Residues: CASSSTLNRGEAFF.

The genes are TRBV3-1 (or the pseudogene TRBV3-2) and TRBJ1-6; tentatively, D is TRBD1 (5 bases). Germline V CDR1 and CDR2: LGHDT, YNNKEL (reference sequence). The CDR3 spans 16 residues. V lost 2 bases to trimming and J lost 7 bases, with 15 bases between them. CDR3 in amino acids: CASSQKGPASNSPLHF. Here the CDR3 DNA reads TGTGCCAGCAGCCAAAAGGGGCCCGCGTCAAATTCACCCCTCCACTTT.

The CDR3 bases are TGTGCCAGCAGCTTGAATGGCTTTAATGAAAAACTGTTTTTT. Translation: CASSLNGFNEKLFF. The chain carries TRBV5-6 and TRBJ1-4; D call uncertain. CDR3 length equals 14 residues. Trimming cost V 1 base and J 4 bases, with 8 bases left between them. The germline gives CDR1 SGHDT, CDR2 YYEEEE.

V and J are TRBV20-1 and TRBJ1-2, with unresolved D. CDR1 and CDR2 (germline): DFQATT, SNEGSKA (reference sequence). The CDR3 has 11 amino acids. V gave up 6 bases and J gave up 8 bases, with 13 bases separating them. As DNA, the CDR3 is TGCAGTGCCAAGTCCGGAGGGGGCTACACCTTC. It specifies CSAKSGGGYTF.

The chain joins TRBV19 to TRBJ1-3; D is possibly TRBD1 (6 bases). The germline CDR1 and CDR2 sequences are LNHDA and SQIVND (reference sequence). The CDR3 consists of 15 residues. Trimming removed 5 bases from V and 2 bases from J, with 13 bases in between. The CDR3 loop reads CASSSAGTTGNTIYF. CDR3 DNA: TGTGCCAGTAGTTCTGCCGGGACAACTGGAAACACCATATATTTT.

J is TRBJ1-2 and V is TRBV10-3, with 12 bases aligning to TRBD1. This CDR3 has 16 residues. J gave up 3 bases and V 3 bases, and 5 bases lay outside the gene matches. CDR1 is ENHRY and CDR2 is SYGVKD in the germline V gene. DNA for the CDR3: TGTGCCATCAGTGATTCCGGGACAGGGGGCTACTATGGCTACACCTTC. Translated: CAISDSGTGGYYGYTF.

The chain joins TRBV3-1 (or the pseudogene TRBV3-2) to TRBJ1-1; D call uncertain. CDR1 is LGHDT, CDR2 YNNKEL, per germline (reference sequence). The CDR3 spans 14 residues. V gave up 1 base and J gave up 5 bases, with 11 bases separating them. The CDR3 bases are TGTGCCAGCAGCCAAGCCACGGATGGGACTGAAGCTTTCTTT. Translating it yields CASSQATDGTEAFF.

This clone was counted between two and nine times. This chain links TRBV6-6 with TRBJ1-5; 7 positions match TRBD1. V was clipped by 2 bases and J by 1 base; unmatched bases: 2. This CDR3 is built from 15 residues. Germline CDR1 reads MNHNY; CDR2 reads SVGAGI (reference sequence). The CDR3 is CASSYAGQSNQPQHF. DNA of the CDR3: TGTGCCAGCAGTTACGCGGGACAGAGCAATCAGCCCCAGCATTTT.

This rearrangement joins TRBV5-4 to TRBJ1-4, with a possible D match to TRBD1 (6 bases). The germline V and J ends were trimmed by 4 bases and 8 bases, with 15 bases remaining between them. Germline V gives CDR1 SGHNT, CDR2 YYREEE (reference sequence). The CDR3 spans 14 residues. DNA of the CDR3: TGTGCCAGCAGCGCCGACAGGTGGGGAGAAAAACTGTTTTTT. Translated, it gives CASSADRWGEKLFF. Supplemented by reference TRBV5-4 and TRBJ1-4, the full variable domain reads ETGVTQSPTHLIKTRGQQVTLRCSSQSGHNTVSWYQQALGQGPQFIFQYYREEENGRGNFPPRFSGLQFPNYSSELNVNALELDDSALYLCASSADRWGEKLFFGSGTQLSVL.

Comments on this clone: At one of its ends the junction is not consistent with the germline gene, which may arise from a read error. The chain joins TRBV5-5 to TRBJ1-2, with D uncertain. From germline, CDR1 is SGHKS and CDR2 YYEKEE (reference sequence). The CDR3 runs 14 residues. CDR3 loop: CASSLGFGLKILSF. The CDR3 DNA reads TGTGCCAGCAGCTTGGGGTTCGGGTTGAAGATCCTATCCTTC. Full variable domain (missing parts from reference TRBV5-5 and TRBJ1-2): DAGVTQSPTHLIKTRGQQVTLRCSPISGHKSVSWYQQVLGQGPQFIFQYYEKEERGRGNFPDRFSARQFPNYSSELNVNALLLGDSALYLCASSLGFGLKILSFGSGTRLTVV.

This clone was counted ten times or more. The V call is TRBV5-1, the J call TRBJ1-3; maybe TRBD1 (6 bases). Germline CDR1 and CDR2: SGHRS and YFSETQ. The CDR3 is made up of 15 amino acids. The V and J ends lost 5 bases and 4 bases respectively, with 16 bases between them. The CDR3 here is CASSPGGGEGNTIYF. CDR3 bases: TGCGCCAGCAGTCCCGGGGGGGGCGAAGGAAACACCATATATTTT. Drawing the rest from reference TRBV5-1 and TRBJ1-3, the complete variable domain is KAGVTQTPRYLIKTRGQQVTLSCSPISGHRSVSWYQQTPGQGLQFLFEYFSETQRNKGNFPGRFSGRQFSNSRSEMNVSTLELGDSALYLCASSPGGGEGNTIYFGEGSWLTVV.

The chain links TRBV20-1 to TRBJ1-1; D remains ambiguous. CDR1 and CDR2 (germline): DFQATT, SNEGSKA (reference sequence). The V gene lost 4 bases and the J gene lost 4 bases, with 7 bases spanning the gap. The CDR3 has 11 residues. The CDR3 DNA reads TGCAGTGCTACCCGGGGCACTGAAGCTTTCTTT. This codes for CSATRGTEAFF.

The CDR3 coding sequence is TGTGCCAGTAGTTCCTCGGGACTAAGCTCCTACAATGAGCAGTTCTTC. It translates to CASSSSGLSSYNEQFF. The chain joins TRBV19 to TRBJ2-1; 7 bases fit TRBD2. The CDR3 has 16 residues. In germline, CDR1 is LNHDA, CDR2 SQIVND (reference sequence). V lost 5 bases to trimming and J lost 0 bases; unmatched junction nucleotides: 7.

The chain couples TRBV11-2 to TRBJ1-1; D is ambiguous. CDR1 SGHAT and CDR2 FQNNGV come from the germline V gene. The CDR3 contains 13 residues. V shed 6 bases and J shed 0 bases, with 8 bases lying between them. In nucleotides, the CDR3 is TGTGCCAGCAGGGGCAGGATGAACACTGAAGCTTTCTTT. Encoded protein: CASRGRMNTEAFF.

The chain uses TRBV19 and TRBJ2-5; D gene unclear. Germline CDR1 LNHDA, CDR2 SQIVND (reference sequence). The CDR3 runs to 14 residues. The V gene lost 0 bases and the J gene lost 4 bases, with 9 bases spanning the gap. CDR3 in amino acids: CASSIDSRGETQYF. CDR3 sequence (DNA): TGTGCCAGTAGTATAGATTCCAGAGGAGAGACCCAGTACTTC.